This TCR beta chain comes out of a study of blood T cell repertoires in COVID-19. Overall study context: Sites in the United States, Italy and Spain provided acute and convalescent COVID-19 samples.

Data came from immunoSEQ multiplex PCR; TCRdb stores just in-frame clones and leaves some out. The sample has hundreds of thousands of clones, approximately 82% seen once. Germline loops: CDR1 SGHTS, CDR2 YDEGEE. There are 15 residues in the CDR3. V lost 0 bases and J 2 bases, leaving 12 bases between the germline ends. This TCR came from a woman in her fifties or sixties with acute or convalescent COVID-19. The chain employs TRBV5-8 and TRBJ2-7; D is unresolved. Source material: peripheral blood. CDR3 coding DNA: TGTGCCAGCAGCTTGGTTAGACCTCAGGCCTACGAGCAGTACTTC. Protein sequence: CASSLVRPQAYEQYF.